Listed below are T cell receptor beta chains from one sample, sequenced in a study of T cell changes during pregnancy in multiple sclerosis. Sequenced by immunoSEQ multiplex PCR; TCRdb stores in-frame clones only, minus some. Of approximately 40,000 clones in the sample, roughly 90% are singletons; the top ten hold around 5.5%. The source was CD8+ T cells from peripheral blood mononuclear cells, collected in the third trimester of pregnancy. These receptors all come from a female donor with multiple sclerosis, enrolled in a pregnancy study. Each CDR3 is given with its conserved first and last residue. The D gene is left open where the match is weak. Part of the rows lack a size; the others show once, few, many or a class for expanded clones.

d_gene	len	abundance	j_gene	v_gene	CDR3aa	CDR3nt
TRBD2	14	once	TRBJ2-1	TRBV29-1	CSVVGFAGDNEQFF	TGCAGCGTTGTTGGATTTGCGGGGGACAATGAGCAGTTCTTC
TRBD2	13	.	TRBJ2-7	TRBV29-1	CSALPSGTYEQYF	TGCAGCGCGCTCCCTAGCGGAACCTACGAGCAGTACTTC
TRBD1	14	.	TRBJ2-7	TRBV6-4	CASSEWSRGLEQYF	TGTGCCAGCAGTGAGTGGTCAAGGGGGCTCGAGCAGTACTTC
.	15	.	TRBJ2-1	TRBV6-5	CASRRGRDLYNEQFF	TGTGCCAGCAGGAGGGGGAGGGATCTGTACAATGAGCAGTTCTTC
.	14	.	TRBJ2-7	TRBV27	CASSFWMADYEQYF	TGTGCCAGCAGTTTCTGGATGGCGGACTACGAGCAGTACTTC
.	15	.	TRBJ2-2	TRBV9	CASSVLLEDTGELFF	TGTGCCAGCAGCGTACTACTAGAGGACACCGGGGAGCTGTTTTTT
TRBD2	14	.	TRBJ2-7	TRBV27	CASGLAGSSYEQYF	TGTGCCAGCGGTCTAGCGGGATCGTCCTACGAGCAGTACTTC
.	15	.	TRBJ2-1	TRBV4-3	CASSQDSFSYNEQFF	TGCGCCAGCAGCCAAGATAGTTTTTCCTACAATGAGCAGTTCTTC
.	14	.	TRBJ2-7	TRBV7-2	CASSLAQGLNEQYF	TGTGCCAGCAGCTTAGCCCAGGGGCTGAACGAGCAGTACTTC
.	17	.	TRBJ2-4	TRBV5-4	CASSPFPDTEAKNIQYF	TGTGCCAGCAGCCCGTTCCCTGACACCGAAGCCAAAAACATTCAGTACTTC
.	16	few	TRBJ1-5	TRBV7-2	CASSLGAGRTNQPQHF	TGTGCCAGCAGCTTAGGGGCAGGTCGTACCAATCAGCCCCAGCATTTT
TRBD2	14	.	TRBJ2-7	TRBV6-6	CASSYVAGSYEQYF	TGTGCCAGCAGTTACGTAGCGGGATCCTACGAGCAGTACTTC
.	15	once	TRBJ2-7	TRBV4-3	CASSQDRGSSYEQYF	TGCGCCAGCAGCCAAGATCGGGGTAGCTCCTACGAGCAGTACTTC
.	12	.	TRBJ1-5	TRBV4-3	CASSLGNQPQHF	TGCGCCAGCAGCCTCGGGAATCAGCCCCAGCATTTT
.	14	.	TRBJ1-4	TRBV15	CATSRGALNEKLFF	TGTGCCACCAGCAGGGGGGCCTTAAATGAAAAACTGTTTTTT
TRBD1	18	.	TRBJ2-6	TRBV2	CASRLPKQGATGANVLTF	TGTGCCAGCCGGCTACCTAAACAGGGGGCGACCGGGGCCAACGTCCTGACTTTC
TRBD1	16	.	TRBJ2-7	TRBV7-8	CASSHNKGQGKVEQYF	TGTGCCAGCAGCCATAACAAAGGACAGGGTAAAGTCGAGCAGTACTTC
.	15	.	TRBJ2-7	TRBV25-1	CASSDPSSYSYEQYF	TGTGCCAGCAGTGACCCTAGCTCTTACTCCTACGAGCAGTACTTC
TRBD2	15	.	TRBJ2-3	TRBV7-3	CASSSGLARTDTQYF	TGTGCCAGCAGCTCGGGACTAGCGCGCACAGATACGCAGTATTTT
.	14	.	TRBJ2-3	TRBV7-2	CASSTKGYGDTQYF	TGTGCCAGCAGCACTAAGGGGTATGGAGATACGCAGTATTTT
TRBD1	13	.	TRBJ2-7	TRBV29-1	CSVDYQGAGEQYF	TGCAGCGTAGACTATCAGGGGGCGGGGGAGCAGTACTTC
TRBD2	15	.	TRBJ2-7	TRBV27	CASSLSREVVYEQYF	TGTGCCAGCAGTTTGTCTCGGGAGGTTGTCTACGAGCAGTACTTC
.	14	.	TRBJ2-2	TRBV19	CASNPGANTGELFF	TGTGCCAGTAACCCGGGGGCGAACACCGGGGAGCTGTTTTTT
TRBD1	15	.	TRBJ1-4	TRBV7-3	CASYSDRELREKLFF	TGTGCCAGCTATTCGGACAGGGAGCTGAGGGAAAAACTGTTTTTT
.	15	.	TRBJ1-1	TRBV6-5	CASSYSGTGSTEAFF	TGTGCCAGCAGTTACTCGGGAACTGGGAGCACTGAAGCTTTCTTT
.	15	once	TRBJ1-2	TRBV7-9	CASSLGGGLDYGYTF	TGTGCCAGCAGCTTAGGCGGTGGACTTGACTATGGCTACACCTTC
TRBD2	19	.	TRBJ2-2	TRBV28	CASSLPRRWGGSSTGELFF	TGTGCCAGCAGTTTACCTCGGAGGTGGGGCGGGAGTTCCACCGGGGAGCTGTTTTTT
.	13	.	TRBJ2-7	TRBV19	CASSIGSTGEQYF	TGTGCCAGTAGTATAGGGAGTACGGGTGAGCAGTACTTC
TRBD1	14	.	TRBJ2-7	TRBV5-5	CASSLGDSLYEQYF	TGTGCCAGCAGCTTGGGGGACAGCTTATACGAGCAGTACTTC
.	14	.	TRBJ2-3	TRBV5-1	CASRAWGGTDTQYF	TGCGCCAGCAGAGCCTGGGGAGGAACAGATACGCAGTATTTT
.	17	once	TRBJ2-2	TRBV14	CASSQVVTGLNTGELFF	TGTGCCAGCAGCCAAGTAGTCACAGGGCTAAACACCGGGGAGCTGTTTTTT
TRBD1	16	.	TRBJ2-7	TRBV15	CATRNLGQGKAYEQYF	TGTGCCACCAGAAATCTTGGACAGGGTAAAGCCTACGAGCAGTACTTC
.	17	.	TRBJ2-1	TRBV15	CATSSNHLAGVDNEQFF	TGTGCCACCAGCAGTAACCATCTAGCCGGGGTCGACAATGAGCAGTTCTTC
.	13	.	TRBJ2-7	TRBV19	CASSQRSGGEQYF	TGTGCCAGTAGTCAGCGGTCAGGAGGCGAGCAGTACTTC
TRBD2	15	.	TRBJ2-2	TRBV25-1	CASSALLADTGELFF	TGTGCCAGCAGCGCGTTACTAGCGGACACCGGGGAGCTGTTTTTT
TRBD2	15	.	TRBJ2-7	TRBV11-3	CASSTRTSGTYEQYF	TGTGCCAGCAGCACCCGGACTAGCGGTACCTACGAGCAGTACTTC
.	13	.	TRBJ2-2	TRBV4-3	CASSQRLTGELFF	TGCGCCAGCAGCCAGAGACTTACCGGGGAGCTGTTTTTT
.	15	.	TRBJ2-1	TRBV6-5	CASSQTGDLYNEQFF	TGTGCCAGCAGCCAGACAGGCGACCTCTACAATGAGCAGTTCTTC
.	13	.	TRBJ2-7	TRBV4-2	CASSPTIAYEQYF	TGTGCCAGCAGCCCCACGATAGCCTACGAGCAGTACTTC
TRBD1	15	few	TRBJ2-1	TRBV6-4	CASSAGQDVVDEQFF	TGTGCCAGCAGTGCGGGACAGGACGTCGTAGATGAGCAGTTCTTC
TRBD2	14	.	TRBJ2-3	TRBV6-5	CASRKRESTDTQYF	TGTGCCAGCAGGAAGCGGGAGTCCACAGATACGCAGTATTTT
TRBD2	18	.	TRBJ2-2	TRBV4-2	CASSPSNWREGRTGELFF	TGTGCCAGCAGCCCGAGCAATTGGCGGGAGGGCCGAACCGGGGAGCTGTTTTTT
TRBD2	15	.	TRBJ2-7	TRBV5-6	CASSLGAAGAYEQYF	TGTGCCAGCAGCTTGGGGGCAGCGGGAGCCTACGAGCAGTACTTC
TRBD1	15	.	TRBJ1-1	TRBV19	CASSIPTGGITEAFF	TGTGCCAGTAGTATCCCAACAGGGGGCATTACTGAAGCTTTCTTT
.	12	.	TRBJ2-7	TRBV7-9	CASSVSSYEQYF	TGTGCCAGCAGCGTCAGTTCCTACGAGCAGTACTTC
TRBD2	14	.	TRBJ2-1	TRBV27	CASRLSGAYNEQFF	TGTGCCAGTCGGCTTAGCGGGGCCTACAATGAGCAGTTCTTC
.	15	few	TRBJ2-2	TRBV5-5	CASSQYEGSTGELFF	TGCGCCAGCAGCCAATATGAGGGAAGCACCGGGGAGCTGTTTTTT
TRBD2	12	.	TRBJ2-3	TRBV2	CASPGGPDTQYF	TGTGCCAGCCCGGGAGGCCCAGATACGCAGTATTTT
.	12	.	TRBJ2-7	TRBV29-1	CSVEAQTYEQYF	TGCAGCGTTGAGGCACAGACCTACGAGCAGTACTTC
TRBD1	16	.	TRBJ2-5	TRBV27	CASSPYHRGGQETQYF	TGTGCCAGCAGCCCATATCACAGGGGCGGTCAAGAGACCCAGTACTTC